A single sample gave rise to the 4 T cell receptor beta chains below, sequenced in a study of Graves' ophthalmopathy and Graves' hyperthyroidism. Beta-chain TCR CDR3 regions were amplified from RNA transcripts. A first-round RT-PCR used HTBI primers, followed by a second-round multiplex PCR. Each CDR3 protein gets one entry after TCRdb re-called the multiplex PCR reads with MiXCR. Seen here are 300,000 to 400,000 distinct CDR3 sequences, 15% to 20% observed once, and the top ten hold around an eighth. The sequencing sample was made of peripheral blood. These receptors were obtained from an adult man with Graves' ophthalmopathy.

A word on this clonotype: A much larger clone lies one base from this, so it may be a read error. The V and J genes are TRBV19 and TRBJ1-6, with 8 bases lining up with TRBD1. The V gene end was trimmed by 10 bases and the J gene end by 5 bases; junction bases not matched to a gene: 7. The CDR3 sequence is 14 residues long. Germline CDR1 reads LNHDA; CDR2 reads SQIVND (reference sequence). The CDR3 here is CAIRDRRDNSPLHF. CDR3 DNA: TGTGCCATTCGGGACAGGCGGGATAATTCACCCCTCCACTTT.

The genes are TRBV6-1 and TRBJ1-2; D unclear. The CDR3 runs 11 residues. V lost 6 bases and J lost 7, with 9 bases in between. Germline assignment: CDR1 MNHNS and CDR2 SASEGT. Here the CDR3 DNA reads TGTGCCAGCAGCTCGGAGAGTGGCTACACCTTC. Its protein is CASSSESGYTF.

The table lists this clonotype with many counts. The chain recombines TRBV20-1 with TRBJ2-7; D perhaps matches TRBD1 (6 bases). V was trimmed by 0 bases and J by 1 base, leaving 13 bases between them. Germline-derived CDR1 and CDR2 are DFQATT and SNEGSKA (reference sequence). This CDR3 is built from 15 residues. This CDR3 is CSAREEGGRSYEQYF. The CDR3 bases are TGCAGTGCTAGAGAAGAAGGGGGTCGTTCCTACGAGCAGTACTTC.

The chain employs TRBV28 and TRBJ2-7; the match to TRBD1 covers 11 bases. Germline CDR1 reads MDHEN; CDR2 reads SYDVKM. With V trimmed by 3 bases and J by 3 bases, 13 bases remained unmatched. This CDR3 spans 18 amino acids. The CDR3 region is CASSLSGWWGQGVYEQYF. The CDR3 nucleotides read TGTGCCAGCAGTTTGAGTGGTTGGTGGGGACAGGGGGTCTACGAGCAGTACTTC. Variable domain in full (rest from reference TRBV28 and TRBJ2-7): DVKVTQSSRYLVKRTGEKVFLECVQDMDHENMFWYRQDPGLGLRLIYFSYDVKMKEKGDIPEGYSVSREKKERFSLILESASTNQTSMYLCASSLSGWWGQGVYEQYFGPGTRLTVT.